This T cell receptor beta chain is drawn from a study of post-analysis software for immune sequencing data. Background on the study: The disease courses covered relapsing-remitting, secondary progressive and progressive-relapsing multiple sclerosis.

Comment on this clonotype: Its antigen remains unidentified.

Each TCR beta cDNA library carried unique molecular identifiers. One entry per CDR3 protein, called by TCRdb with MiXCR from the PCR reads. The sample includes about 200,000 distinct CDR3 sequences, around 29% of them seen just once. V was shortened by 6 bases and J by 3 bases, with 12 bases between the two germline ends. The germline CDR1 and CDR2 sequences are LNHDA and SQIVND (reference sequence). The CDR3 consists of 14 residues. Findings of the study overall: In patients, roughly 5 TRBV segments were more frequent than in controls, with TRBV5-6, TRBV5-1 and TRBV20-1 among them.

This chain uses TRBV19 with TRBJ1-5; D remains ambiguous. The receptor was isolated from a girl aged 2-17 years with multiple sclerosis. The sequencing sample was made of blood. The DNA for the CDR3 is TGTGCCAGTAGGATCGAACGTTACAATCAGCCCCAGCATTTT. It yields the protein CASRIERYNQPQHF.